This T cell receptor (beta chain) was sequenced in a study of OX40 agonist ivuxolimab in advanced cancers. About the research overall: The patients' treatment was ivuxolimab, an agonistic anti-OX40 (CD134) antibody. A male proportion of 82.7% was recorded, with mean age approximately 57 years and range about 20 to 79. Findings of the study overall: With doses of 0.1-3.0 mg/kg, partial responders showed among the lowest clonal expansion. Fewer expanded clones were found on average in CD4+ than in CD8+ T cells.

Some clones are missing from TCRdb's copy, which holds only in-frame ones; the method was immunoSEQ multiplex PCR. The table shows roughly 53,000 clones, with roughly 83% occurring only once. Per germline, CDR1 SGHDN and CDR2 FVKESK. The CDR3 spans 14 residues. Trimming pared 0 bases from V and 7 bases from J, leaving 12 bases between. Comment on this clone: The antigen is undetermined.

The V gene is TRBV14, the J gene TRBJ2-5; possibly TRBD2 for D (6 bases). The clonotype comes from an adult with an advanced solid tumor such as melanoma, head and neck, liver or kidney cancer. Sequencing was performed on CD4+ or CD8+ T cells sorted from blood, taken in a trial of the OX40 agonist ivuxolimab. This CDR3 is CASSQERRVATQYF. DNA for the CDR3: TGTGCCAGCAGCCAAGAGCGGAGGGTAGCGACCCAGTACTTC.